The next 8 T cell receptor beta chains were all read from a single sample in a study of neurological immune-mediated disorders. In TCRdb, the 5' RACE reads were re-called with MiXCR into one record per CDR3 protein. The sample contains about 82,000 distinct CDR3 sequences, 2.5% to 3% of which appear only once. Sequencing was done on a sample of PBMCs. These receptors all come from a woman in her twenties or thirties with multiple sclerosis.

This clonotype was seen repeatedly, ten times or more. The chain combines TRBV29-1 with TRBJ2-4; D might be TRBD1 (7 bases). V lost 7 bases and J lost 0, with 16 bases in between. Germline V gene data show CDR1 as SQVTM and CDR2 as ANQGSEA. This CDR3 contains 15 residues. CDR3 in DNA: TGCAGCGCAGCTACAGGGGACTTAGCCAAAAACATTCAGTACTTC. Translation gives CSAATGDLAKNIQYF.

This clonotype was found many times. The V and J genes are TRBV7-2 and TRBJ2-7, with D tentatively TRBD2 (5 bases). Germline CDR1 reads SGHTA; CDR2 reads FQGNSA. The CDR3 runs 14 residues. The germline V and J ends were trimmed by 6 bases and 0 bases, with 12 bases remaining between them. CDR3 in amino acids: CASREDFSSYEQYF. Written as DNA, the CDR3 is TGTGCCAGCAGGGAGGACTTCAGCTCCTACGAGCAGTACTTC.

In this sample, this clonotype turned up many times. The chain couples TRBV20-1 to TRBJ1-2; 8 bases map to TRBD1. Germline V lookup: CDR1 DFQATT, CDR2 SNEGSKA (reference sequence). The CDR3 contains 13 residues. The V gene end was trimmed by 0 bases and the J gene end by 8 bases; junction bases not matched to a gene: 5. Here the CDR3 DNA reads TGCAGTGCTAGAGATTCGGACAGGGTCGGCTACACCTTC. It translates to CSARDSDRVGYTF.

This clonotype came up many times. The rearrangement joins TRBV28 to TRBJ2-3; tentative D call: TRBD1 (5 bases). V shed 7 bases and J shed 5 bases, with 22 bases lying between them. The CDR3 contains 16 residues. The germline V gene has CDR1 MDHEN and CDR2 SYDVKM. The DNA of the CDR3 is TGTGCCAGCACCCAAGGTCTAGGGGCATTGAGAGATACGCAGTATTTT. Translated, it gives CASTQGLGALRDTQYF.

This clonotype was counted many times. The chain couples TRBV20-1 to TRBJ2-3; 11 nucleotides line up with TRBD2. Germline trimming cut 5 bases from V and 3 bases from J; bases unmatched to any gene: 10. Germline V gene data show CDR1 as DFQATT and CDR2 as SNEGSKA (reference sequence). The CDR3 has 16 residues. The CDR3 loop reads CSAPRALAGGTDTQYF. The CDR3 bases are TGCAGTGCTCCCCGAGCTCTAGCGGGAGGAACAGATACGCAGTATTTT.

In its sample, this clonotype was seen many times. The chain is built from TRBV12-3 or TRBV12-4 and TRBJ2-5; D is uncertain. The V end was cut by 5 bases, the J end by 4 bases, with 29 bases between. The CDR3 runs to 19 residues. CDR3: CASSIHRAGSQLRGETQYF. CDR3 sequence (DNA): TGTGCCAGCAGTATCCACCGGGCTGGTTCGCAATTACGAGGAGAGACCCAGTACTTC.

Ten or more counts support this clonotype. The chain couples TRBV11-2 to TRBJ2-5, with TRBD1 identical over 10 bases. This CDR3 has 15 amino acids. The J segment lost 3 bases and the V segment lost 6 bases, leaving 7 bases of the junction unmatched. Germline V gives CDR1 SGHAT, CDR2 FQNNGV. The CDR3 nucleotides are TGTGCCAGCAGGGGACCGGGACAGGGGAAAGAGACCCAGTACTTC. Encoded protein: CASRGPGQGKETQYF. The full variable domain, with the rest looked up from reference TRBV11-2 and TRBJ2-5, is EAGVAQSPRYKIIEKRQSVAFWCNPISGHATLYWYQQILGQGPKLLIQFQNNGVVDDSQLPKDRFSAERLKGVDSTLKIQPAKLEDSAVYLCASRGPGQGKETQYFGPGTRLLVL.

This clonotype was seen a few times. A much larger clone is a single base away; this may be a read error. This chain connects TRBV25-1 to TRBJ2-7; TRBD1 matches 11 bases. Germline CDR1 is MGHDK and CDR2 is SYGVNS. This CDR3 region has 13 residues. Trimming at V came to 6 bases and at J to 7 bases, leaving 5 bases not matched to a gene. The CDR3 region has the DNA TGTGCCAGCAGGGAGGGACAGGGGGAAGAGCAGTACTTC. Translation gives CASREGQGEEQYF.